This T cell receptor (beta chain) derives from a study of pediatric ulcerative colitis. Study-level results: In rectum, acute severe colitis had expanded clones and less diversity.

This was a survey-level run. This table comes from immunoSEQ multiplex PCR, and its TCRdb copy is limited to in-frame clones, with some not included. The sample holds about 22,000 clones; around 64% are singletons and the top ten take around 16%. One to two pinch biopsies were taken from the rectum during colonoscopy. The CDR3 length is 20 residues. Germline CDR1 reads SGHTA; CDR2 reads FQGTGA. J gave up 3 bases and V 1 base, and 13 bases lay outside the gene matches. As for this clone: Its specificity is not known.

The chain is built from TRBV7-3 and TRBJ2-6, with 9 bases fitting TRBD1. This clonotype was obtained from a boy aged 5-17 years with severe ulcerative colitis. Material: gut tissue. Written as DNA, the CDR3 is TGTGCCAGCAGCTTAAGGCCTCCGGGACAGGGTATAGGTGGGGCCAACGTCCTGACTTTC. Translated, it gives CASSLRPPGQGIGGANVLTF.